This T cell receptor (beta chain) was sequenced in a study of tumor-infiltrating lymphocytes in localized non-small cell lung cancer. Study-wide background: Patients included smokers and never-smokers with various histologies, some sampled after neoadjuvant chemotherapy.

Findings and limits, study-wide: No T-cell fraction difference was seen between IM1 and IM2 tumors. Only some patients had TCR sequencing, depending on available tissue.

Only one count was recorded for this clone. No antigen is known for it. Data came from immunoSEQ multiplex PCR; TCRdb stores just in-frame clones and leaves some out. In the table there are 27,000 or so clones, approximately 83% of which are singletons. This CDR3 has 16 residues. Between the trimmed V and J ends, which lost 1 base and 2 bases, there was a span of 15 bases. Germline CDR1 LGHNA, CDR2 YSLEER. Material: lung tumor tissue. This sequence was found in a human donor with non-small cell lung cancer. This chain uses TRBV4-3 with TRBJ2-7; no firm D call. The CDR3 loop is CASSQAYSRWTYEQYF. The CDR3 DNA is TGCGCCAGCAGCCAAGCGTATAGCCGATGGACCTACGAGCAGTACTTC.